Presented here are 26 T cell receptor beta chains from one specimen sequenced in a study of T cells after yellow fever vaccination (dated by TCRdb to about 2019). The label giving this sample's treatment or condition can be read as: live attenuated yellow fever vaccine strain. Library method: 5' RACE. For sequencing, an Illumina HiSeq 2500 was employed. Using fastp at Q25 and MiXCR, TCRdb reprocessed the public reads and kept productive beta chains. Each entry is one CDR3 protein sequence, shown with its most common DNA and genes. The sample table holds 500,000 to 650,000 distinct CDR3 sequences, of which roughly a sixth were seen once. Together, the top ten hold 17% of the sample. The sequenced sample was PBMCs, obtained around 5 days after the first yellow fever vaccination. These receptors came from a man between 18 and 35 years old who received the YFV17D yellow fever vaccine.

This clonotype was counted between two and nine times. The chain combines TRBV10-3 with TRBJ1-1; D unclear. CDR3 size: 16 residues. CDR1 is ENHRY and CDR2 is SYGVKD in the germline V gene. V dropped 11 bases and J dropped 2 bases, with 24 bases sitting between them. CDR3 DNA sequence: TGTGCCTCGCAAAAGGATCCGGGAACCTTAAACACTGAAGCTTTCTTT. The encoded protein is CASQKDPGTLNTEAFF.

V and J are TRBV6-2 or TRBV6-3 and TRBJ1-2; 7 bases map to TRBD1. This CDR3 comprises 15 residues. The V and J ends lost 6 bases and 0 bases, in that order; junction bases with no gene match: 7. Germline CDR1 is MNHEY and CDR2 is SVGEGT. The CDR3 coding sequence is TGTGCCAGCAGCCCTGACAGGGAGGCTAACTATGGCTACACCTTC. Translation: CASSPDREANYGYTF.

The chain couples TRBV6-2 or TRBV6-3 to TRBJ1-2; D is undetermined. CDR3 length equals 13 residues. The V end lost 7 bases, the J end lost 3 bases, and 12 bases lay between the germline ends. Germline CDR1 MNHEY, CDR2 SVGEGT. Written as DNA, the CDR3 is TGTGCCAGCACTCAAGAGTCCTACTATGGCTACACCTTC. It translates to CASTQESYYGYTF.

This clonotype has only a few counts. The chain links TRBV12-3 or TRBV12-4 to TRBJ1-3; D remains ambiguous. This CDR3 comprises 14 residues. The V end was cut by 4 bases, the J end by 2 bases, with 9 bases between. DNA for the CDR3: TGTGCCAGCAGTTCGTGGGCTGCTGGAAACACCATATATTTT. Protein: CASSSWAAGNTIYF.

This clonotype was detected a few times. This chain connects TRBV25-1 to TRBJ1-1; no reliable D call. V was shortened by 3 bases and J by 4 bases, with 15 bases between the two germline ends. This CDR3 spans 15 amino acids. The germline V gene has CDR1 MGHDK and CDR2 SYGVNS. DNA for the CDR3: TGTGCCAGCAGTGACCCCCGGGGTCCGGGCACTGAAGCTTTCTTT. It translates to CASSDPRGPGTEAFF.

In DNA, the CDR3 is TGTGCCAGCAGTCAAATGGGGACAGGGACTAGCAATCAGCCCCAGCATTTT. This gives the protein CASSQMGTGTSNQPQHF. The chain recombines TRBV6-1 with TRBJ1-5, with TRBD1 identical over 9 bases. V dropped 5 bases and J dropped 0; count of bases not matched to a gene: 8. Germline CDR1 reads MNHNS; CDR2 reads SASEGT. The CDR3 has 17 amino acids.

This chain links TRBV2 with TRBJ2-5; D is possibly TRBD2 (5 bases). The length of the CDR3 is 13 residues. The V gene lost 4 bases and the J gene lost 7 bases, with 13 bases spanning the gap. CDR1 is SNHLY, CDR2 FYNNEI, per germline. This chain's CDR3 is CASSGSGEGTQYF. The CDR3, as DNA: TGTGCCAGCAGTGGGAGCGGTGAAGGGACCCAGTACTTC.

This clonotype was seen many times. CDR3 loop: CASNFGARESYEQYV. DNA for the CDR3: TGCGCCAGCAACTTCGGGGCCAGGGAAAGCTACGAGCAGTACGTC. This sequence joins TRBV5-1 and TRBJ2-7; D assignment may be TRBD1 or TRBD2 (5 bases each). In germline, CDR1 is SGHRS, CDR2 YFSETQ. This CDR3 spans 15 amino acids. The ends were cut back, 6 bases at V and 3 bases at J, with 19 bases in the middle.

This clonotype appeared a single time. The chain combines TRBV20-1 with TRBJ1-1; D is unclear. Germline values: CDR1 DFQATT, CDR2 SNEGSKA (reference sequence). The CDR3 runs to 13 residues. The V gene lost 8 bases and the J gene lost 1 base, with 14 bases spanning the gap. The CDR3 protein is CSPPAGGNTEAFF. As DNA, the CDR3 is TGCAGTCCCCCCGCCGGCGGGAACACTGAAGCTTTCTTT.

V is TRBV14 and J is TRBJ2-1; 9 bases agree with TRBD2. Germline loops: CDR1 SGHDN, CDR2 FVKESK. The CDR3 loop spans 16 amino acids. V was pared by 4 bases and J by 5 bases, with 9 bases of the junction left unmatched. In DNA form, the CDR3 reads TGTGCCAGCAGCCCAAGAGCCAGCGGGGGGAACAATGAGCAGTTCTTC. Translation: CASSPRASGGNNEQFF.

The rearrangement joins TRBV7-6 to TRBJ1-1, with TRBD1 matching 7 bases. The CDR3 is made up of 13 amino acids. The V gene end was trimmed by 3 bases and the J gene end by 6 bases; junction bases not matched to a gene: 4. CDR1 and CDR2 (germline): SGHVS, FNYEAQ. Here the CDR3 reads CASSLTGKAEAFF. CDR3 in DNA: TGTGCCAGCAGCTTGACAGGGAAGGCTGAAGCTTTCTTT.

This chain uses TRBV4-1 with TRBJ2-3; TRBD2 matches at 8 bases. J lost 7 bases, V lost 1 base, and 13 bases had no gene match. CDR3 length: 17 amino acids. Germline CDR1 reads MGHRA; CDR2 reads YSYEKL. The CDR3 nucleotides are TGCGCCAGCAGCCAAGCGTCTCGCGGGGGGACGTGGAATACGCAGTATTTT. It codes for CASSQASRGGTWNTQYF.

V usage is TRBV3-1 and J usage is TRBJ2-5, with D perhaps TRBD1 (5 bases). V dropped 7 bases and J dropped 1 base, with 13 bases sitting between them. In germline, CDR1 is LGHDT, CDR2 YNNKEL (reference sequence). The length of the CDR3 is 14 residues. The CDR3 DNA is TGTGCCAGCACCCGACAGAGGTCCCAAGAGACCCAGTACTTC. Translating gives CASTRQRSQETQYF.

This clonotype was recorded many times. This chain joins TRBV24-1 and TRBJ2-1; D may be TRBD1 (6 bases). V was shortened by 3 bases and J by 5 bases, with 13 bases between the two germline ends. Germline V gives CDR1 KGHDR, CDR2 SFDVKD. The CDR3 is made up of 15 amino acids. The CDR3 DNA reads as TGTGCCACCAGTGATCCAGGGGTGTCGAACAATGAGCAGTTCTTC. It is translated as CATSDPGVSNNEQFF.

CDR3 nucleotides: TGTGCCAGCAGTCGGAATCTGGCTGAAGCTTTCTTT. As protein: CASSRNLAEAFF. The gene calls are TRBV6-7 and TRBJ1-1; D is ambiguous. TRBV6-7 is an ORF, and what it does is uncertain. The CDR3 loop spans 12 amino acids. V shed 5 bases and J shed 6 bases, with 10 bases lying between them.

This rearrangement joins TRBV28 to TRBJ2-3; D ambiguous. V was clipped by 2 bases and J by 2 bases, with 14 bases between them. This CDR3 contains 16 residues. The germline V gene has CDR1 MDHEN and CDR2 SYDVKM. This CDR3 reads CASSLSVPKYTDTQYF. CDR3 sequence (DNA): TGTGCCAGCAGTTTAAGTGTCCCCAAATACACAGATACGCAGTATTTT.

There are a few counts of this clonotype. The rearrangement uses TRBV6-2 or TRBV6-3 and TRBJ1-6, with a possible D match to TRBD1 (6 bases). CDR1 and CDR2 (germline): MNHEY, SVGEGT. Trimming stripped 6 bases from V and 9 bases from J, with 18 bases between. The CDR3 is 15 residues long. The CDR3 DNA sequence: TGTGCCAGCAGATCCTTTTCAGGGGTTAGTTCACCCCTCCACTTT. This gives the protein CASRSFSGVSSPLHF.

The J gene is TRBJ1-6, the V gene TRBV12-3 or TRBV12-4, with D uncertain. Trimming took 6 bases from V and 6 from J, leaving 3 bases between them. The CDR3 is 11 amino acids. The CDR3 loop reads CASSINSPLHF. In DNA, the CDR3 is TGTGCCAGCAGCATTAATTCACCCCTCCACTTT.

This clonotype was picked up a small number of times. The chain carries TRBV5-1 and TRBJ2-7, with D tentatively TRBD1 (6 bases). The ends were cut back, 4 bases at V and 0 bases at J, with 14 bases in the middle. CDR1 SGHRS and CDR2 YFSETQ come from the germline V gene. CDR3 size: 15 residues. CDR3 bases: TGCGCCAGCAGCCTGGGGGCGGACCCCTCCTACGAGCAGTACTTC. Amino acid sequence: CASSLGADPSYEQYF.

This clonotype appeared a few times. Its ends do not fully match the called genes, so a read error is possible. This rearrangement joins TRBV9 to TRBJ2-7; 10 nucleotides match TRBD1. Per germline, CDR1 SGDLS and CDR2 YYNGEE. The CDR3 totals 15 residues. In DNA form, the CDR3 reads TGTGCCAGCAGCCCCCAGGGACAGGGGTCCTCCGAGCAGTACTTC. Translating it yields CASSPQGQGSSEQYF.

The chain employs TRBV12-3 or TRBV12-4 and TRBJ2-3, with 10 positions matching TRBD2. This CDR3 has 13 amino acids. Trimming cost V 6 bases and J 6 bases; bases outside gene matches: 3. The CDR3 coding sequence is TGTGCCAGCAGCTGGACTAGCGGCGATACGCAGTATTTT. Amino acids: CASSWTSGDTQYF.

The rearrangement joins TRBV24-1 to TRBJ2-1, with 12 nucleotides matching TRBD1. V gave up 3 bases and J gave up 4 bases; unmatched junction bases: 6. The CDR3 is 17 amino acids. The germline V gene encodes CDR1 KGHDR and CDR2 SFDVKD. CDR3 DNA: TGTGCCACCAGTGATCCCAAGGGACAGGGGGCGTACAATGAGCAGTTCTTC. Protein: CATSDPKGQGAYNEQFF.

This clonotype showed up just a few times. The V gene is TRBV28, the J gene TRBJ1-4; a possible D gene is TRBD1 (5 bases). Between the trimmed V and J ends, which lost 3 bases and 10 bases, there was a span of 21 bases. The CDR3 has 16 amino acids. CDR1 and CDR2 from the germline V gene are MDHEN and SYDVKM. The CDR3 loop reads CASSLPSGGVVGKLFF. The CDR3 DNA is TGTGCCAGCAGTTTGCCCTCGGGGGGGGTTGTAGGAAAACTGTTTTTT. Combining the CDR3 with reference TRBV28 and TRBJ1-4 gives the whole variable domain DVKVTQSSRYLVKRTGEKVFLECVQDMDHENMFWYRQDPGLGLRLIYFSYDVKMKEKGDIPEGYSVSREKKERFSLILESASTNQTSMYLCASSLPSGGVVGKLFFGSGTQLSVL.

The chain combines TRBV20-1 with TRBJ2-1; D may be TRBD2 (5 bases). Trimming took 5 bases from V and 5 from J, leaving 13 bases between them. The CDR3 sequence is 13 residues long. The germline V gene encodes CDR1 DFQATT and CDR2 SNEGSKA (reference sequence). The CDR3 protein is CSALRTGNNEQFF. CDR3 bases: TGCAGTGCTCTCCGGACTGGAAACAATGAGCAGTTCTTC.

Only a few counts were recorded for this clonotype. The chain couples TRBV14 to TRBJ2-7, with D perhaps assigned TRBD1 or TRBD2 (5 bases each). CDR3 length: 15 residues. V was cut by 0 bases and J by 3 bases, with 12 bases left in between. Germline-derived CDR1 and CDR2 are SGHDN and FVKESK. CDR3 protein: CASSQDSGTFYEQYF. CDR3 DNA sequence: TGTGCCAGCAGCCAAGATTCAGGGACCTTCTACGAGCAGTACTTC.

There are a few counts of this clonotype. The chain employs TRBV4-1 and TRBJ1-6; 9 positions agree with TRBD1. The V segment lost 4 bases and the J segment 9 bases; nucleotides outside the gene matches: 7. This CDR3 has 15 residues. Germline CDR1 reads MGHRA; CDR2 reads YSYEKL. The CDR3 DNA reads TGCGCCAGCAGCCTGGGACAGGGTCTGGGTTCACCCCTCCACTTT. Protein: CASSLGQGLGSPLHF.